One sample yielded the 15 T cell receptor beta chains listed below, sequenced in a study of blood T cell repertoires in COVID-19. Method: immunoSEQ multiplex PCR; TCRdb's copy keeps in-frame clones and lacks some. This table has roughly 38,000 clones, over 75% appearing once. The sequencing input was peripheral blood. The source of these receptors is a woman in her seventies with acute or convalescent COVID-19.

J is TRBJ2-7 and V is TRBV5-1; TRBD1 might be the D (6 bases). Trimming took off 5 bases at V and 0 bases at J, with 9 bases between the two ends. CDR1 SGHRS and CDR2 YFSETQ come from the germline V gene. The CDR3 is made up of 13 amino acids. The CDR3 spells CASSPDSSYEQYV. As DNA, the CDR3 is TGCGCCAGCAGTCCGGACAGCTCCTACGAGCAGTACGTC.

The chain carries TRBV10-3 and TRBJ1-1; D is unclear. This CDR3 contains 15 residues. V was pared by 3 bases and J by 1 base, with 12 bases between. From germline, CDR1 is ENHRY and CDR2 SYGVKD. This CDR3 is CAISDLGMGNTEAFF. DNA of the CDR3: TGTGCCATCAGTGATCTGGGCATGGGGAACACTGAAGCTTTCTTT.

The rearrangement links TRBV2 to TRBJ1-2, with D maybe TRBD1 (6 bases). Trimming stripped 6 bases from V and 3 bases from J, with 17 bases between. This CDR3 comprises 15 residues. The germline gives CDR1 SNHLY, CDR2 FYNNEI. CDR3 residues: CASREPRDIDYGYTF. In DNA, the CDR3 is TGTGCCAGCAGAGAACCCCGGGACATCGACTATGGCTACACCTTC.

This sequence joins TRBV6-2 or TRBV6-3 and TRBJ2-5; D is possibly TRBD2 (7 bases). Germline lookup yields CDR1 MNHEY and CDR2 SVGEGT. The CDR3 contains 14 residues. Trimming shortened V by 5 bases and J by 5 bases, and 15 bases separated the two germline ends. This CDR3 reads CASSQGGAKETQYF. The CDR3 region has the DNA TGTGCCAGCAGTCAAGGGGGGGCGAAGGAGACCCAGTACTTC.

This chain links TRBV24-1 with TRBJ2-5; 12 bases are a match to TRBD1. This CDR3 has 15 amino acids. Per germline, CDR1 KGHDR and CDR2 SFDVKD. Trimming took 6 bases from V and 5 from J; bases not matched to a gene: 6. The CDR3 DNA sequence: TGTGCCACCAGTAGGGGACAGGGGGCAGGGGAGACCCAGTACTTC. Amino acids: CATSRGQGAGETQYF.

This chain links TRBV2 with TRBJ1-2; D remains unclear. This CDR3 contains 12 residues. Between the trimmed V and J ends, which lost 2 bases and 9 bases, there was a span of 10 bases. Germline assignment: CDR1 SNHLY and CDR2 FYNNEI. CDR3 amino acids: CASSEPGSSYTF. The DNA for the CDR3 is TGTGCCAGCAGTGAACCCGGGAGCAGCTACACCTTC.

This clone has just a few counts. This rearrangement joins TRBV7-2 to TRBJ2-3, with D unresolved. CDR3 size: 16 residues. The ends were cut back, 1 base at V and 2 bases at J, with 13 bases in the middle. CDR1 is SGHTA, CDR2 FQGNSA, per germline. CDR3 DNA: TGTGCCAGCAGCTTAGTAGCCCTGGATGTCACAGATACGCAGTATTTT. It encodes CASSLVALDVTDTQYF.

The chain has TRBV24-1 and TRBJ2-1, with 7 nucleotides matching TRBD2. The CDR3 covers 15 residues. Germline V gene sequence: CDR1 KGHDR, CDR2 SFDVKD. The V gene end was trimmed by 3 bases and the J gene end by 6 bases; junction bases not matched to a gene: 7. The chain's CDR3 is CATSDAAGRGNEQFF. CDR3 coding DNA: TGTGCCACCAGTGATGCAGCGGGAAGAGGCAATGAGCAGTTCTTC.

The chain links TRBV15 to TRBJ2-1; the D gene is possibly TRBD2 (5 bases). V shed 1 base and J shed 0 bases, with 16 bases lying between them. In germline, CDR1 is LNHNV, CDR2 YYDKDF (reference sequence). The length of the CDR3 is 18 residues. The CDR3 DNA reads TGTGCCACCAGCAGAGCATCGGGGTCGGGATTCTCCTACAATGAGCAGTTCTTC. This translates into CATSRASGSGFSYNEQFF.

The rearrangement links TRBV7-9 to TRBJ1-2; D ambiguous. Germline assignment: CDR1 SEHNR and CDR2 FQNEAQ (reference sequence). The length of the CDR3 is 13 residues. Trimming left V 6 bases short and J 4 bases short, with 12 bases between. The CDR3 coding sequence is TGTGCCAGCAGTACCCGAGATAGCTATGGCTACACCTTC. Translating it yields CASSTRDSYGYTF.

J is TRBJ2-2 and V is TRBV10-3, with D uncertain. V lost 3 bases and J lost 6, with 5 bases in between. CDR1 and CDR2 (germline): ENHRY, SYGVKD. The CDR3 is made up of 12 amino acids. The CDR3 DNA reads TGTGCCATCAGTGAAGGAGCCGGGGAGCTGTTTTTT. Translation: CAISEGAGELFF.

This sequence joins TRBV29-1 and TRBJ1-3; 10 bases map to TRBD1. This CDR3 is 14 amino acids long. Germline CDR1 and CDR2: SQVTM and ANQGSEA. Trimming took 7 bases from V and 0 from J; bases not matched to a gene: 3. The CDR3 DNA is TGCAGCGCCGGGACAGGGGACTCTGGAAACACCATATATTTT. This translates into CSAGTGDSGNTIYF.

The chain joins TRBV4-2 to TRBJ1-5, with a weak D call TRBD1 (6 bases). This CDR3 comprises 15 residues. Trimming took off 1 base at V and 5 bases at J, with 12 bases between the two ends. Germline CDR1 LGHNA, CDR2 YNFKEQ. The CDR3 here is CASSQGSRGDQPQHF. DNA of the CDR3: TGTGCCAGCAGCCAAGGGAGCAGGGGTGATCAGCCCCAGCATTTT.

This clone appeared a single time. CDR3 in amino acids: CASSPSATVSYNEQFF. The CDR3, as DNA: TGTGCCAGCAGTCCCTCAGCGACCGTTTCCTACAATGAGCAGTTCTTC. This chain uses TRBV7-9 with TRBJ2-1, with D unresolved. V dropped 6 bases and J dropped 1 base, with 16 bases sitting between them. Germline assignment: CDR1 SEHNR and CDR2 FQNEAQ (reference sequence). The CDR3 length is 16 residues.

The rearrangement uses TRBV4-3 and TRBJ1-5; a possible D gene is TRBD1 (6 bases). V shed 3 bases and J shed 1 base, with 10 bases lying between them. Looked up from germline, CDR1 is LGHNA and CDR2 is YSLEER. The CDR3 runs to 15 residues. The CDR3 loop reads CASSQNQGSNQPQHF. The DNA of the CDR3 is TGCGCCAGCAGCCAGAATCAGGGGAGCAATCAGCCCCAGCATTTT.